Described below is a single TCR beta chain sequence and its context. Mismatch repair deficiency was confirmed in all patients, by PCR or immunohistochemistry. This entry comes from a study of PD-1 blockade in mismatch repair-deficient tumors. Study summary: Patients had fewer than 15 mismatch repair-deficient cancer types and were previously treated and progressing.

The method was immunoSEQ multiplex PCR; TCRdb's version includes in-frame clones alone and lacks a portion of them. In the table there are approximately 25,000 clones, about 83% of which are singletons. The starting material was peripheral blood, obtained 12 weeks after starting pembrolizumab. The source of this sequence is an adult with mismatch repair-deficient cancer.

In DNA, the CDR3 is TGTGCCAGCAGCTTAGTAGGTCTATTGGGATTCACCGGGGAGCTGTTTTTT. Its translation is CASSLVGLLGFTGELFF. The chain uses TRBV7-9 and TRBJ2-2; no clear D gene. The CDR3 has 17 amino acids. With 1 base removed from V and 4 bases from J, the gap between germline ends came to 16 bases. Germline V gene data show CDR1 as SEHNR and CDR2 as FQNEAQ (reference sequence).